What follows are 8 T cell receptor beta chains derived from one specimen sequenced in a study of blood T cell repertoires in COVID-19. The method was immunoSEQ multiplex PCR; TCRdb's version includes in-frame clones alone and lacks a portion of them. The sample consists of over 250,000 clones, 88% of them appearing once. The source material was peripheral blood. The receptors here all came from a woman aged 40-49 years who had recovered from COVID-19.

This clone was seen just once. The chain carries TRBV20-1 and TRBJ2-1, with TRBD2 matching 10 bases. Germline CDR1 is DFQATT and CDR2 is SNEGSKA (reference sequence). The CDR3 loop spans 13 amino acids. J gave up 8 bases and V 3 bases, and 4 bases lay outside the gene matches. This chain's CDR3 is CSASGGTSDEQFF. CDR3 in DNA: TGCAGTGCTAGTGGGGGGACTAGCGATGAGCAGTTCTTC.

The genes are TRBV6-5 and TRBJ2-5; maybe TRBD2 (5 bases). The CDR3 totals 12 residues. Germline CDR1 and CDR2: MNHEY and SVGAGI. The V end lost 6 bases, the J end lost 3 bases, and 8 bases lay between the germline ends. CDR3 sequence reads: CASRRREETQYF. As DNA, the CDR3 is TGTGCCAGCAGGAGGCGGGAAGAGACCCAGTACTTC.

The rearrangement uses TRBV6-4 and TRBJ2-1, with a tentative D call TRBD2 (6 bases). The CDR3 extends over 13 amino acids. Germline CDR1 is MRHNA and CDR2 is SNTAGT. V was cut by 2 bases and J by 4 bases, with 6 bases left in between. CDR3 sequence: CASSDGRYNEQFF. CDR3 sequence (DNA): TGTGCCAGCAGTGACGGGAGGTACAATGAGCAGTTCTTC.

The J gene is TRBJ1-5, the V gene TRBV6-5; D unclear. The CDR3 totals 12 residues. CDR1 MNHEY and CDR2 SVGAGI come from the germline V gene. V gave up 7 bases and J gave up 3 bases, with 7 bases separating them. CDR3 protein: CASTRDNQPQHF. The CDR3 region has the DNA TGTGCCAGCACGCGGGACAATCAGCCCCAGCATTTT.

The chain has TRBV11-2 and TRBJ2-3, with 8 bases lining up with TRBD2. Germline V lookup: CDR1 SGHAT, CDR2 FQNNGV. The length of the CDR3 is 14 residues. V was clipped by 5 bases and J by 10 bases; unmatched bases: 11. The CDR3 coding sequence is TGTGCCAGCAGCCCATGGACTAGCTGGGGATCGCAGTATTTT. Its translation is CASSPWTSWGSQYF.

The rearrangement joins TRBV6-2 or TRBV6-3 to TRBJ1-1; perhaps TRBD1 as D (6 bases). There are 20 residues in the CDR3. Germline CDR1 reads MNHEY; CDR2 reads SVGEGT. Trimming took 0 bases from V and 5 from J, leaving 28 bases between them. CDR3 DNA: TGTGCCAGCAGTTACTCGATCTTCCTGGGCAGCCCTCTAAGGGGGACTGAAGCTTTCTTT. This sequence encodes CASSYSIFLGSPLRGTEAFF.

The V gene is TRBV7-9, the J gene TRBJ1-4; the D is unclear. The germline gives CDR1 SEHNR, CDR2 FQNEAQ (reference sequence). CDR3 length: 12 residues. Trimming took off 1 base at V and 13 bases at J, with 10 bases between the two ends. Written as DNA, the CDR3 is TGTGCCAGCAGCTTAGGTGTGCGGGGACTGTTTTTT. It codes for CASSLGVRGLFF.

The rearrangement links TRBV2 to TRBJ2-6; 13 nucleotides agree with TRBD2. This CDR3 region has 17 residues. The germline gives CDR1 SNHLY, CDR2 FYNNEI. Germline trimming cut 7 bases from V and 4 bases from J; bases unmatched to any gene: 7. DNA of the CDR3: TGTGCCAGCACCAAACTAGCGGGAGGGCCCGGGGCCAACGTCCTGACTTTC. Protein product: CASTKLAGGPGANVLTF.